These 10 T cell receptor beta chains were sequenced from one sample in a study of T cells in Graves' hyperthyroidism and ophthalmopathy. Template material for amplifying TCR beta CDR3 regions consisted of RNA transcripts. When the TCR CDR3 underwent first-round RT-PCR, the HTBI primer set was used. TCRdb redid the calling of the multiplex PCR reads with MiXCR, one entry per CDR3 protein. Here the sample spans roughly 700,000 distinct CDR3 sequences, around a third being singletons. Material for sequencing was blood. These receptors all come from a woman in her thirties or forties with Graves' hyperthyroidism.

With respect to this clonotype: Germline and junction disagree at one end, which may indicate a read error. CDR3 sequence: CSASPGKEAQYF. CDR3 nucleotides: TGCAGTGCTTCTCCGGGGAAAGAGGCCCAGTACTTC. This chain links TRBV20-1 with TRBJ2-5, with D possibly matching TRBD2 (5 bases). The CDR3 is 12 amino acids. The germline CDR1 and CDR2 sequences are DFQATT and SNEGSKA (reference sequence).

This clonotype was counted at least ten times. The chain uses TRBV7-2 and TRBJ2-7; D ambiguous. This CDR3 is built from 16 residues. Germline V gives CDR1 SGHTA, CDR2 FQGNSA. V gave up 2 bases and J gave up 0 bases, with 14 bases separating them. This chain's CDR3 is CASSLFGGSLSYEQYF. The CDR3 DNA reads as TGTGCCAGCAGCTTATTTGGCGGATCCCTCTCCTACGAGCAGTACTTC.

Worth noting for this clonotype: Germline is not matched at one junction end, which may reflect a read error. The rearrangement uses TRBV4-2 and TRBJ1-2; 9 nucleotides match TRBD1. The CDR3 loop spans 15 amino acids. The germline gives CDR1 LGHNA, CDR2 YNFKEQ. CDR3 nucleotide sequence: TGTGCCAGCAGCCACCGGGACAGGGAACCGACGACCAATTCCTTC. It yields the protein CASSHRDREPTTNSF.

A remark on this clonotype: A junction end diverges from the germline sequence, so it may reflect a read error. This chain uses TRBV24-1 with TRBJ2-3; tentatively, D is TRBD1 (6 bases). Germline CDR1 reads KGHDR; CDR2 reads SFDVKD. The CDR3 has 14 residues. CDR3 amino acids: CATSDSGGTDTQYF. Written as DNA, the CDR3 is TGTGCCACCAGCGATTCAGGGGGCACAGATACGCAGTATTTT.

In the case of this clonotype: Possible read error: a much larger clone is one base away. V is TRBV24-1 and J is TRBJ2-5; D possibly corresponds to TRBD1 (5 bases). Trimming removed 6 bases at V and 1 base at J, with 14 bases between. The germline V gene has CDR1 KGHDR and CDR2 SFDVKD. This CDR3 is 15 amino acids long. CDR3 residues: CATSLSGYRQETQYF. The CDR3 DNA follows: TGTGCCACCAGTTTATCAGGGTACCGCCAAGAGACCCAGTACTTC.

V usage is TRBV7-2 and J usage is TRBJ1-5, with D maybe TRBD1 (5 bases). Germline CDR1 SGHTA, CDR2 FQGNSA. V was pared by 1 base and J by 7 bases, with 20 bases between. This CDR3 comprises 17 residues. Here the CDR3 reads CASSLGSRANLWQPQHF. The CDR3 DNA is TGTGCCAGCAGCTTAGGTAGCAGGGCAAATCTTTGGCAGCCCCAGCATTTT. Full variable domain (rest looked up from reference TRBV7-2 and TRBJ1-5): GAGVSQSPSNKVTEKGKDVELRCDPISGHTALYWYRQSLGQGLEFLIYFQGNSAPDKSGLPSDRFSAERTGGSVSTLTIQRTQQEDSAVYLCASSLGSRANLWQPQHFGDGTRLSIL.

In this sample, this clonotype turned up a few times. This chain joins TRBV5-1 and TRBJ2-7; 7 bases fit TRBD1. With 3 bases clipped from V and 4 bases from J, the junction kept 7 bases outside the gene matches. The CDR3 covers 14 residues. CDR1 is SGHRS, CDR2 YFSETQ, per germline. This CDR3 is CASSWSTGTYEQYF. CDR3 coding DNA: TGCGCCAGCAGCTGGTCGACAGGGACATACGAGCAGTACTTC. The full variable domain, its missing parts supplied by reference TRBV5-1 and TRBJ2-7, is KAGVTQTPRYLIKTRGQQVTLSCSPISGHRSVSWYQQTPGQGLQFLFEYFSETQRNKGNFPGRFSGRQFSNSRSEMNVSTLELGDSALYLCASSWSTGTYEQYFGPGTRLTVT.

The chain has TRBV4-3 and TRBJ2-7, with D perhaps TRBD2 (5 bases). V was shortened by 2 bases and J by 4 bases, with 12 bases between the two germline ends. The CDR3 has 14 amino acids. In germline, CDR1 is LGHNA, CDR2 YSLEER. CDR3 sequence: CASSQTNGVYEQYF. The CDR3 bases are TGCGCCAGCAGCCAAACGAACGGGGTTTACGAGCAGTACTTC.

This clonotype has a handful of counts. This chain links TRBV18 with TRBJ1-2; tentative D call: TRBD1 (5 bases). V lost 1 base and J 4 bases, leaving 13 bases between the germline ends. Germline V gene data show CDR1 as KGHSH and CDR2 as LQKENI. This CDR3 region has 15 residues. DNA of the CDR3: TGTGCCAGCTCACCACGAGACAGATCGGTCTATGGCTACACCTTC. The encoded protein is CASSPRDRSVYGYTF.

Details on this clonotype: Relative to the germline gene, one junction end is altered; a read error may explain this. The chain links TRBV7-9 to TRBJ2-7; tentative D call: TRBD1 (7 bases). The CDR3 has 15 amino acids. Germline CDR1 reads SEHNR; CDR2 reads FQNEAQ (reference sequence). The DNA for the CDR3 is TGCGCCAGCAGCCAACCGGGAGACAGGGAGCGCGAGCAGTACTTC. Encoded protein: CASSQPGDREREQYF.